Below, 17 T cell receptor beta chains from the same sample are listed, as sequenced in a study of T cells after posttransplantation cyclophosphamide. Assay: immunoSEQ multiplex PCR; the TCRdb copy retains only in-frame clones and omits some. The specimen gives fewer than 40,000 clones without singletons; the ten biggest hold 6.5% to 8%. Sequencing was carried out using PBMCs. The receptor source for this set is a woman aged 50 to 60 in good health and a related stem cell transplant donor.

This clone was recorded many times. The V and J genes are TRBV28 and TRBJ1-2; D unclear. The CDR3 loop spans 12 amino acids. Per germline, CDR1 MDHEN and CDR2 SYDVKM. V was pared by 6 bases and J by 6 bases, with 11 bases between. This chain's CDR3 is CASRVGRDGYTF. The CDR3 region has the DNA TGTGCCAGCAGGGTAGGGCGGGATGGCTACACCTTC.

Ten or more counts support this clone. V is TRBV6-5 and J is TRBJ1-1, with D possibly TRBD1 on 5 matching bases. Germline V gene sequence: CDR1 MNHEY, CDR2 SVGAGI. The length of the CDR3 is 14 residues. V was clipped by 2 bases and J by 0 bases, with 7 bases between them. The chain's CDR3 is CASSYRGLNTEAFF. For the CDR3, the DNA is TGTGCCAGCAGTTACAGGGGATTGAACACTGAAGCTTTCTTT.

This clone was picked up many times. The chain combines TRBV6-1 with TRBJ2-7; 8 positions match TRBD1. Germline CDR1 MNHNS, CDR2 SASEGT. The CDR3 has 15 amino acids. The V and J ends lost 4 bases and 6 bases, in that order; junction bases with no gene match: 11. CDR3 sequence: CASSGSGQGGREQYF. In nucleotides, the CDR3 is TGTGCCAGCAGTGGATCCGGACAGGGCGGTCGCGAGCAGTACTTC.

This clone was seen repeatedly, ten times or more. CDR3 DNA sequence: TGTGCCAGCAGTTTAAGAGGGGCGCGTGGAAACACCATATATTTT. It codes for CASSLRGARGNTIYF. The chain joins TRBV27 to TRBJ1-3, with D perhaps matching TRBD1 (5 bases). CDR1 is MNHEY, CDR2 SMNVEV, per germline (reference sequence). Trimming removed 2 bases at V and 3 bases at J, with 11 bases between. The CDR3 has 15 residues.

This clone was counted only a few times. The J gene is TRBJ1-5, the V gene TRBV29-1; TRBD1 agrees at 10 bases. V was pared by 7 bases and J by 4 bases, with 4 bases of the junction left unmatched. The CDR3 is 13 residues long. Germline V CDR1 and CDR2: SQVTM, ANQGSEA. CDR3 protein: CSAGQGRNQPQHF. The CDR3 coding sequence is TGCAGCGCGGGACAGGGGCGGAATCAGCCCCAGCATTTT.

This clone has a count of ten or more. CDR3 DNA: TGTGCCAGCAGTTTGACAGGGAACTATGGCTACACCTTC. It translates to CASSLTGNYGYTF. The rearrangement uses TRBV12-3 or TRBV12-4 and TRBJ1-2, with 7 bases identical to TRBD1. The CDR3 is 13 amino acids. The V gene end was trimmed by 3 bases and the J gene end by 2 bases; junction bases not matched to a gene: 0.

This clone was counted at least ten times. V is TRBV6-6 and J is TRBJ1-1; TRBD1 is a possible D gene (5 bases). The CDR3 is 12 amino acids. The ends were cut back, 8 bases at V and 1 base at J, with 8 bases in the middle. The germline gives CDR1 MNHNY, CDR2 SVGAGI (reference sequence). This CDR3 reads CASGARNTEAFF. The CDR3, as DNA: TGTGCCAGCGGGGCGCGGAACACTGAAGCTTTCTTT.

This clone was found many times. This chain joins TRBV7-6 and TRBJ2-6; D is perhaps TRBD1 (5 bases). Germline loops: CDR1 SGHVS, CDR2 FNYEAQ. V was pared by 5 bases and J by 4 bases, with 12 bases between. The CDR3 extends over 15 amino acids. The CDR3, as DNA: TGTGCCAGCAGCCCCGGACATTTCGGGGCCAACGTCCTGACTTTC. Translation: CASSPGHFGANVLTF.

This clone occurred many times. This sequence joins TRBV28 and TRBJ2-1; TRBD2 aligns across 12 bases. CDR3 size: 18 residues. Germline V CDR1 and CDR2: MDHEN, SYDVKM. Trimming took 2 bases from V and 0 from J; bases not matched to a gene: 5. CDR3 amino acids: CASSLGTSGPSSYNEQFF. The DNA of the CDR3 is TGTGCCAGCAGTTTAGGGACTAGCGGGCCGAGCTCCTACAATGAGCAGTTCTTC.

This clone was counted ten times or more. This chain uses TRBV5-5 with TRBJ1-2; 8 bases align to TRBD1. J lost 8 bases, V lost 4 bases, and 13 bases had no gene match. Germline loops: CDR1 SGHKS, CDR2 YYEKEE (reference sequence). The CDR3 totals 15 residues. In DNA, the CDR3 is TGTGCCAGCAGCCCCGGAACAGGGGGTGGGAGAGGCTACACCTTC. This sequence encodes CASSPGTGGGRGYTF. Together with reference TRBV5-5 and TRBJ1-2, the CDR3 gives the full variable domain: DAGVTQSPTHLIKTRGQQVTLRCSPISGHKSVSWYQQVLGQGPQFIFQYYEKEERGRGNFPDRFSARQFPNYSSELNVNALLLGDSALYLCASSPGTGGGRGYTFGSGTRLTVV.

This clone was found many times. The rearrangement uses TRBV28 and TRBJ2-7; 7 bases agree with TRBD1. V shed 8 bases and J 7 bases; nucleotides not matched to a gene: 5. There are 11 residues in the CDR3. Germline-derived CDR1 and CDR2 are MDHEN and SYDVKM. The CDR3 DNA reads TGTGCCAGCGAACAGGGGCGGGAGCAGTACTTC. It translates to CASEQGREQYF.

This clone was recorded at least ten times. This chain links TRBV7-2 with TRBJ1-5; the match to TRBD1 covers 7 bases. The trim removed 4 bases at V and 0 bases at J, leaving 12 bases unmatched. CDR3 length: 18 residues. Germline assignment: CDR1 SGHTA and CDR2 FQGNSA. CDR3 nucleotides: TGTGCCAGCAGCTCGAGGGGACAGCTAGGGAATAGCAATCAGCCCCAGCATTTT. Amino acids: CASSSRGQLGNSNQPQHF.

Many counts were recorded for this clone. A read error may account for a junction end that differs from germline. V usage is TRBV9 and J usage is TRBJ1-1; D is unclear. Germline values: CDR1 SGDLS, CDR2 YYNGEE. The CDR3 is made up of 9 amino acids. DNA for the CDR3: TGTGCCACCAGCGGTCGAGCTTTCTTT. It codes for CATSGRAFF.

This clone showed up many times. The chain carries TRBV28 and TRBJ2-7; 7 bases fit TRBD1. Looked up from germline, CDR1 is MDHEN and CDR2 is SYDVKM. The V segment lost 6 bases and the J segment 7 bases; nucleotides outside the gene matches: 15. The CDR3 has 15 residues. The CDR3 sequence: CASRSADRSFGEQYF. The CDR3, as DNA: TGTGCCAGCAGGTCCGCGGACAGGAGCTTCGGGGAGCAGTACTTC. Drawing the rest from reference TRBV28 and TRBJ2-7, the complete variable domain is DVKVTQSSRYLVKRTGEKVFLECVQDMDHENMFWYRQDPGLGLRLIYFSYDVKMKEKGDIPEGYSVSREKKERFSLILESASTNQTSMYLCASRSADRSFGEQYFGPGTRLTVT.

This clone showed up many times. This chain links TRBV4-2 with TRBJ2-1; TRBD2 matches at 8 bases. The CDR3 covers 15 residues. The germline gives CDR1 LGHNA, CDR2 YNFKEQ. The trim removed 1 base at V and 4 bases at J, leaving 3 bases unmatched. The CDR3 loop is CASSQVTSGYNEQFF. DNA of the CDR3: TGTGCCAGCAGCCAAGTAACTAGCGGTTACAATGAGCAGTTCTTC.

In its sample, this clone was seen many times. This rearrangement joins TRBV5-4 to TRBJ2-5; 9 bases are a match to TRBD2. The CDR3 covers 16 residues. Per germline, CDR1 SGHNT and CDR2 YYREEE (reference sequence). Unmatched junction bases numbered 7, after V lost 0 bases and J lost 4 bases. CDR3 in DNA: TGTGCCAGCAGCTTGGGGCGCGGGAGGGCGTCAGAGACCCAGTACTTC. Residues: CASSLGRGRASETQYF. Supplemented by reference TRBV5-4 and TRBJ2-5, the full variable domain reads ETGVTQSPTHLIKTRGQQVTLRCSSQSGHNTVSWYQQALGQGPQFIFQYYREEENGRGNFPPRFSGLQFPNYSSELNVNALELDDSALYLCASSLGRGRASETQYFGPGTRLLVL.

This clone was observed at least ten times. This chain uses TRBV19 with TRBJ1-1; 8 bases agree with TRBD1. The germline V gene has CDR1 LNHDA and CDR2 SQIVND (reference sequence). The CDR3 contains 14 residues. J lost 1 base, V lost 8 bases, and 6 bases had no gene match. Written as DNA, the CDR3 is TGTGCCAGTCAAACCGGGACAGGGAACACTGAAGCTTTCTTT. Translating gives CASQTGTGNTEAFF.